The 30 T cell receptor beta chains below all came from one sample that was sequenced in a study of response to subunit inactivated influenza vaccine (dated by TCRdb to 2017 to 2018). The protocol used for the library was RT-PCR. These reads were obtained on an Illumina HiSeq 2500. TCRdb reanalyzed the raw reads on its own, using fastp at Q25 for trimming and MiXCR for clone calling, and kept in-frame beta chains. Rows are unified per CDR3 protein, each entry keeping the most common DNA and genes. The sample data list about 610,000 distinct CDR3 sequences, and 13% to 15% of these were observed just once. The leading ten clones occupy over 8.5% of the sample. Specimen: PBMCs from blood, collected 11 to 12 days after vaccination. These receptors were obtained from a man aged 50 to 60 who received an inactivated influenza vaccine. Donor details come from another sample of the same person, matched by shared clones.

The table lists this clonotype with many counts. The chain has TRBV20-1 and TRBJ2-1, with 8 bases lining up with TRBD1. The length of the CDR3 is 12 residues. With V trimmed by 4 bases and J by 9 bases, 5 bases remained unmatched. Germline CDR1 is DFQATT and CDR2 is SNEGSKA (reference sequence). CDR3 in DNA: TGCAGTGCTAACAGGGGGTTAGGTGAGCAGTTCTTC. It encodes CSANRGLGEQFF.

This clonotype was found once. V and J are TRBV4-2 and TRBJ2-5; the match to TRBD1 covers 8 bases. Germline-derived CDR1 and CDR2 are LGHNA and YNFKEQ. Trimming at V came to 1 base and at J to 2 bases, leaving 3 bases not matched to a gene. The CDR3 is made up of 15 amino acids. CDR3 bases: TGTGCCAGCAGCCAAGGGCGGACAGGGCAAGAGACCCAGTACTTC. Its translation: CASSQGRTGQETQYF.

The chain couples TRBV28 to TRBJ2-1; TRBD2 is a possible D gene (6 bases). CDR3 size: 16 residues. CDR1 is MDHEN and CDR2 is SYDVKM in the germline V gene. The V end lost 6 bases, the J end lost 5 bases, and 20 bases lay between the germline ends. DNA of the CDR3: TGTGCCAGCAGCCCCCGAGGTGGGAGGAGGAACAATGAGCAGTTCTTC. Its protein is CASSPRGGRRNNEQFF. The complete variable domain, with remaining parts taken from reference TRBV28 and TRBJ2-1, reads DVKVTQSSRYLVKRTGEKVFLECVQDMDHENMFWYRQDPGLGLRLIYFSYDVKMKEKGDIPEGYSVSREKKERFSLILESASTNQTSMYLCASSPRGGRRNNEQFFGPGTRLTVL.

This clonotype occurred a few times. The V gene is TRBV3-1, the J gene TRBJ2-3, with D possibly matching TRBD2 (5 bases). V was pared by 3 bases and J by 2 bases, with 9 bases between. CDR1 and CDR2 (germline): LGHDT, YNNKEL (reference sequence). This CDR3 has 14 amino acids. CDR3 region: CASSQAGLTDTQYF. The DNA of the CDR3 is TGTGCCAGCAGCCAGGCGGGTCTCACAGATACGCAGTATTTT.

The chain is built from TRBV7-3 and TRBJ2-1; either TRBD1 or TRBD2 may fit D (5 bases each). The V and J ends lost 1 base and 7 bases respectively, with 14 bases between them. The V gene's germline CDR1 is SGHTA and CDR2 FQGTGA. The CDR3 sequence is 15 residues long. DNA of the CDR3: TGTGCCAGCAGCTTAATGGGGACCATACAGAATGAGCAGTTCTTC. It specifies CASSLMGTIQNEQFF.

Only a few counts were recorded for this clonotype. This chain uses TRBV20-1 with TRBJ1-6; no definite D call. Looked up from germline, CDR1 is DFQATT and CDR2 is SNEGSKA (reference sequence). The CDR3 loop spans 15 amino acids. V gave up 3 bases and J gave up 5 bases, with 14 bases separating them. The CDR3 coding sequence is TGCAGTGCTAGTTGGGGTGGCAGGAATAATTCACCCCTCCACTTT. The encoded protein is CSASWGGRNNSPLHF.

The chain links TRBV5-1 to TRBJ2-5; 8 nucleotides match TRBD1. J lost 0 bases, V lost 0 bases, and 1 base had no gene match. Germline CDR1 is SGHRS and CDR2 is YFSETQ. The CDR3 is made up of 15 amino acids. Written as DNA, the CDR3 is TGCGCCAGCAGCTTGGCGGGACAGGACCAAGAGACCCAGTACTTC. Its protein is CASSLAGQDQETQYF. Based on the CDR3 plus reference TRBV5-1 and TRBJ2-5, the full variable domain is KAGVTQTPRYLIKTRGQQVTLSCSPISGHRSVSWYQQTPGQGLQFLFEYFSETQRNKGNFPGRFSGRQFSNSRSEMNVSTLELGDSALYLCASSLAGQDQETQYFGPGTRLLVL.

The rearrangement joins TRBV10-3 to TRBJ2-7; TRBD1 matches at 9 bases. V trimming: 6 bases; J trimming: 12 bases; junction bases outside the gene matches: 6. CDR1 is ENHRY and CDR2 is SYGVKD in the germline V gene. This CDR3 has 11 amino acids. The CDR3 DNA is TGTGCCATCAGGGGACAGGGAATGGCGTACTTC. As protein: CAIRGQGMAYF.

The chain links TRBV19 to TRBJ2-1; D not certain. V was trimmed by 3 bases and J by 4 bases, leaving 13 bases between them. The germline gives CDR1 LNHDA, CDR2 SQIVND (reference sequence). CDR3 size: 15 residues. CDR3 coding DNA: TGTGCCAGTAGTATTGTAGTCGGTTATTACAATGAGCAGTTCTTC. This encodes CASSIVVGYYNEQFF. Looking up the rest from reference TRBV19 and TRBJ2-1 gives the full variable domain: DGGITQSPKYLFRKEGQNVTLSCEQNLNHDAMYWYRQDPGQGLRLIYYSQIVNDFQKGDIAEGYSVSREKKESFPLTVTSAQKNPTAFYLCASSIVVGYYNEQFFGPGTRLTVL.

This clonotype has just a few counts. The chain joins TRBV20-1 to TRBJ2-3; a weak D match, TRBD1 (6 bases). The CDR3 spans 14 residues. With 5 bases removed from V and 0 bases from J, the gap between germline ends came to 12 bases. Germline lookup yields CDR1 DFQATT and CDR2 SNEGSKA (reference sequence). CDR3 in DNA: TGCAGTGCTCCCGGGACACCTAGCACAGATACGCAGTATTTT. Amino acid sequence: CSAPGTPSTDTQYF.

This chain links TRBV6-2 or TRBV6-3 with TRBJ1-2; TRBD1 is a possible D gene (5 bases). Germline loops: CDR1 MNHEY, CDR2 SVGEGT. Trimming took off 7 bases at V and 8 bases at J, with 20 bases between the two ends. This CDR3 region has 14 residues. This chain's CDR3 is CASTPIGGLRGYTF. The CDR3 bases are TGTGCCAGCACCCCGATTGGGGGGTTGCGAGGCTACACCTTC.

This clonotype was found a few times. The V and J genes are TRBV27 and TRBJ2-7; D is possibly TRBD1 (6 bases). Germline CDR1 is MNHEY and CDR2 is SMNVEV (reference sequence). V dropped 6 bases and J dropped 2 bases, with 17 bases sitting between them. This CDR3 comprises 15 residues. In DNA form, the CDR3 reads TGTGCCAGCAGATTACAGGGATTGGGTCCCTACGAGCAGTACTTC. It translates to CASRLQGLGPYEQYF.

This clonotype was found a few times. Mismatch with germline at one junction end may stem from a read error. CDR3 in DNA: TGTGCCAGCAGCCAGGCAGGGCCTAGGATCTTC. It yields the protein CASSQAGPRIF. This chain connects TRBV14 to TRBJ2-1; D perhaps matches TRBD1 (5 bases). The CDR3 has 11 residues. Germline CDR1 reads SGHDN; CDR2 reads FVKESK.

The chain uses TRBV6-1 and TRBJ1-6; 10 bases match TRBD1. With 6 bases clipped from V and 1 base from J, the junction kept 0 bases outside the gene matches. The germline gives CDR1 MNHNS, CDR2 SASEGT. This CDR3 comprises 15 residues. CDR3 region: CASRGQGSYNSPLHF. CDR3 in DNA: TGTGCCAGCAGGGGACAGGGGTCCTATAATTCACCCCTCCACTTT.

The chain carries TRBV7-9 and TRBJ1-1; D gene uncertain. Germline-derived CDR1 and CDR2 are SEHNR and FQNEAQ (reference sequence). V shed 1 base and J shed 7 bases, with 16 bases lying between them. The CDR3 length is 15 residues. CDR3 DNA sequence: TGTGCCAGCAGCTTAGGGGGAGCGGCCTTTGTTGAAGCTTTCTTT. Protein: CASSLGGAAFVEAFF.

This sequence joins TRBV18 and TRBJ2-1, with TRBD2 identical over 9 bases. J was trimmed by 8 bases and V by 1 base; bases with no gene match: 6. Per germline, CDR1 KGHSH and CDR2 LQKENI. The CDR3 sequence is 15 residues long. The CDR3 nucleotides read TGTGCCAGCTCACCACTTGTTAGCGGGAGTGATGAGCAGTTCTTC. Amino acid sequence: CASSPLVSGSDEQFF.

This clonotype was seen only a few times. V and J are TRBV5-1 and TRBJ2-5, with D perhaps TRBD1 or TRBD2 (5 bases each). The CDR3 has 14 residues. CDR1 and CDR2 from the germline V gene are SGHRS and YFSETQ. The V and J ends lost 4 bases and 1 base respectively, with 11 bases between them. CDR3 protein: CASSLTGTQETQYF. The CDR3, as DNA: TGCGCCAGCAGCCTGACCGGGACCCAAGAGACCCAGTACTTC.

There are a few counts of this clonotype. The V call is TRBV7-3, the J call TRBJ2-1, with D unresolved. The V gene's germline CDR1 is SGHTA and CDR2 FQGTGA. The CDR3 has 13 amino acids. V was trimmed by 2 bases and J by 5 bases, leaving 7 bases between them. As DNA, the CDR3 is TGTGCCAGCAGCTTACTTAATAACAATGAGCAGTTCTTC. Protein product: CASSLLNNNEQFF.

There are a few counts of this clonotype. The J gene is TRBJ2-1, the V gene TRBV4-2, with D uncertain. Germline values: CDR1 LGHNA, CDR2 YNFKEQ. Deletions cut 0 bases from V and 8 bases from J, with 8 bases between. CDR3 length equals 13 residues. CDR3 in amino acids: CASSQDRGHEQFF. CDR3 coding DNA: TGTGCCAGCAGCCAAGATCGAGGCCATGAGCAGTTCTTC.

This chain joins TRBV13 and TRBJ2-1; 8 positions match TRBD2. The CDR3 consists of 19 residues. The V gene's germline CDR1 is PRHDT and CDR2 FYEKMQ (reference sequence). J gave up 0 bases and V 5 bases, and 15 bases lay outside the gene matches. In DNA form, the CDR3 reads TGTGCCAGCAGCACGACCACCCCTTGGGCGGGAGGCTCCTACAATGAGCAGTTCTTC. This codes for CASSTTTPWAGGSYNEQFF.

The rearrangement uses TRBV12-3 or TRBV12-4 and TRBJ1-1, with no clear D. The CDR3 length is 15 residues. The V gene lost 3 bases and the J gene lost 1 base, with 12 bases spanning the gap. The CDR3 reads CASSLVGGGNTEAFF. CDR3 sequence (DNA): TGTGCCAGCAGTTTGGTTGGAGGAGGGAACACTGAAGCTTTCTTT.

This clonotype came up a few times. The chain carries TRBV4-3 and TRBJ1-1, with D possibly being TRBD1 (6 bases). The CDR3 has 13 residues. Trimming stripped 6 bases from V and 7 bases from J, with 15 bases between. From germline, CDR1 is LGHNA and CDR2 YSLEER. The CDR3 here is CASRPGSRGEAFF. The CDR3, as DNA: TGCGCCAGCAGGCCCGGGAGCAGGGGTGAAGCTTTCTTT.

This clonotype was recorded many times. This chain links TRBV5-1 with TRBJ2-3, with TRBD2 matching over 11 bases. This CDR3 has 17 residues. After removal of 4 bases from V and 5 bases from J, the junction contained 12 bases not matched to a gene. Germline CDR1 reads SGHRS; CDR2 reads YFSETQ. The CDR3 nucleotides read TGCGCCAGCAGCCCCTTAGCGGGAGGGCCCTCTGTAGATACGCAGTATTTT. Translating it yields CASSPLAGGPSVDTQYF. The complete variable domain, with remaining parts taken from reference TRBV5-1 and TRBJ2-3, reads KAGVTQTPRYLIKTRGQQVTLSCSPISGHRSVSWYQQTPGQGLQFLFEYFSETQRNKGNFPGRFSGRQFSNSRSEMNVSTLELGDSALYLCASSPLAGGPSVDTQYFGPGTRLTVL.

The CDR3: CASSPRDGYEQYF. CDR3 DNA: TGTGCCAGCTCCCCCCGGGACGGCTACGAGCAGTACTTC. The V call is TRBV7-2, the J call TRBJ2-7; D may correspond to TRBD1 or TRBD2 (5 bases each). V was pared by 8 bases and J by 3 bases, with 14 bases between. Germline V gene sequence: CDR1 SGHTA, CDR2 FQGNSA. This CDR3 has 13 amino acids.

The chain couples TRBV6-1 to TRBJ2-1; tentative D call: TRBD1 (5 bases). The CDR3 spans 14 residues. Germline lookup yields CDR1 MNHNS and CDR2 SASEGT. V was cut by 7 bases and J by 2 bases, with 12 bases left in between. The CDR3 nucleotides are TGTGCCAGCACGAAGGGGAAAGCCTACAATGAGCAGTTCTTC. Translating it yields CASTKGKAYNEQFF.

V and J are TRBV7-2 and TRBJ1-5, with D maybe TRBD1 (6 bases). From germline, CDR1 is SGHTA and CDR2 FQGNSA. CDR3 length equals 16 residues. Trimming stripped 0 bases from V and 5 bases from J, with 14 bases between. This chain's CDR3 is CASSLAGAGVDQPQHF. Here the CDR3 DNA reads TGTGCCAGCAGCTTAGCGGGGGCAGGGGTCGATCAGCCCCAGCATTTT. The variable domain in full, completed from reference TRBV7-2 and TRBJ1-5, reads GAGVSQSPSNKVTEKGKDVELRCDPISGHTALYWYRQSLGQGLEFLIYFQGNSAPDKSGLPSDRFSAERTGGSVSTLTIQRTQQEDSAVYLCASSLAGAGVDQPQHFGDGTRLSIL.

The chain has TRBV5-1 and TRBJ2-3; 9 nucleotides line up with TRBD2. The CDR3 is 16 amino acids. Germline loops: CDR1 SGHRS, CDR2 YFSETQ. The V and J ends lost 1 base and 2 bases, in that order; junction bases with no gene match: 5. CDR3 DNA: TGCGCCAGCAGCTTGAATAGCGGGAGCCTCACAGATACGCAGTATTTT. Residues: CASSLNSGSLTDTQYF.

This clonotype came up a few times. V and J are TRBV18 and TRBJ1-1, with a possible D match to TRBD1 (5 bases). The CDR3 totals 13 residues. Trimming left V 5 bases short and J 6 bases short, with 13 bases between. The germline CDR1 and CDR2 sequences are KGHSH and LQKENI. CDR3 amino acids: CASSTTETSEAFF. The CDR3 DNA sequence: TGTGCCAGCTCAACGACAGAAACTTCTGAAGCTTTCTTT. Full variable domain (missing parts from reference TRBV18 and TRBJ1-1): NAGVMQNPRHLVRRRGQEARLRCSPMKGHSHVYWYRQLPEEGLKFMVYLQKENIIDESGMPKERFSAEFPKEGPSILRIQQVVRGDSAAYFCASSTTETSEAFFGQGTRLTVV.

This clonotype was seen more than once but under ten times. The V gene is TRBV12-3 or TRBV12-4, the J gene TRBJ1-1; D unclear. This CDR3 has 14 residues. Trimming took off 6 bases at V and 1 base at J, with 12 bases between the two ends. The CDR3 region is CASSPGNQNTEAFF. As DNA, the CDR3 is TGTGCCAGCAGCCCCGGGAACCAGAACACTGAAGCTTTCTTT.

This chain connects TRBV9 to TRBJ1-5; D is possibly TRBD1 (5 bases). Germline lookup yields CDR1 SGDLS and CDR2 YYNGEE. Deletions cut 4 bases from V and 2 bases from J, with 13 bases between. The CDR3 runs to 15 residues. CDR3 sequence (DNA): TGTGCCAGCAGCCCAGACGCGGGGGGCAATCAGCCCCAGCATTTT. This translates into CASSPDAGGNQPQHF.